Listed below are T cell receptor beta chains from one sample, sequenced in a study of blood T cell repertoires in COVID-19. Only in-frame clones appear in the TCRdb table, and some are missing; sequencing was by immunoSEQ multiplex PCR. The sample lists a few hundred thousand clones, roughly 90% occurring once. Sequencing was performed on peripheral blood. The origin of the receptors is a man aged 18 to 29 with COVID-19, enrolled during active disease. Each CDR3 is given with its conserved first and last residue. Clone size appears in some rows only: once, few, many, or a class for an expanded clone.

TRBV7-3 NA CASSLGQGTPGANVLTF
TRBV9 NA CASSEGLAYTDTQYF
TRBV6-1 NA CASSEELAGVGEQFF
TRBV25-1 NA CASSEAGNPHLLDEQFF
TRBV10-3 NA CAISEGSGSTDTQYF
TRBV19 NA CASSMVSGQAYEQYF
TRBV11-2 NA CASSLVVGADIQYF
TRBV7-9 NA CASSLNVRTDTQYF
TRBV10-3 NA CAISPGQSPSTDTQYF
TRBV7-8 NA CASSLRSSGANVLTF
TRBV6-4 NA CASMWANEQFF
TRBV2 once CASSERQGGTGELFF
TRBV6-5 NA CAAGQGFYEQYF
TRBV12-5 NA CASGLSGTGGFEQFF
TRBV6-5 once CASSYSVTNNEQFF
TRBV5-1 NA CASSPPTSGIEEQFF
TRBV6-5 NA CASSPSLGTETQYF
TRBV6-5 once CASSYHRTGGNTIYF
TRBV5-1 once CASSRTPLAGVQNEQFF
TRBV24-1 NA CATGSSGDSYNEQFF
TRBV21-1 NA CASSNTRTRVWSEQFF
TRBV20-1 few CSASQGGTGKETQYF
TRBV7-3 few CASSQTGGPANEQFF
TRBV19 many CASSTSSRAVHF
TRBV9 NA CASSVYPGGPNEQFF
TRBV11-3 NA CASSLVTGRMDTGELFF
TRBV7-3 NA CASSLYPRLAGTTDTQYF
TRBV13 NA CASTDQAAGGAHSVYGYTF
TRBV18 NA CASSSFGSNQPQHF